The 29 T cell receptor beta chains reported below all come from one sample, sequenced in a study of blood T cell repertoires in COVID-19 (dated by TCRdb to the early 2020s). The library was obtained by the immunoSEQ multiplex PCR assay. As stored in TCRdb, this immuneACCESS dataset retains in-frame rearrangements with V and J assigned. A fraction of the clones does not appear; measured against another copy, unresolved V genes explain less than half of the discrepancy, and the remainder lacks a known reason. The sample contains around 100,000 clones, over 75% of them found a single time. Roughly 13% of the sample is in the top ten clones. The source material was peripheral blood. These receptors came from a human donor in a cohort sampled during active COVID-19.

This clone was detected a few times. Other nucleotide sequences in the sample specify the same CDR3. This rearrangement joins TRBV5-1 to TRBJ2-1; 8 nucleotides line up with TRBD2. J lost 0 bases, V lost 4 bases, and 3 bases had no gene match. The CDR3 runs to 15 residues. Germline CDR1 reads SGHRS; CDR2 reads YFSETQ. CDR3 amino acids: CASSTSGSSYNEQFF. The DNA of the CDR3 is TGCGCCAGCAGCACTAGCGGTAGCTCCTACAATGAGCAGTTCTTC.

CDR3 sequence (DNA): TGTGCCAGCAGTCCCACAGGGCTTGGAAACACCATATATTTT. It specifies CASSPTGLGNTIYF. The rearrangement joins TRBV27 to TRBJ1-3, with a tentative D call TRBD1 (6 bases). The CDR3 runs 14 residues. In germline, CDR1 is MNHEY, CDR2 SMNVEV (reference sequence). Trimming removed 5 bases at V and 3 bases at J, with 11 bases between.

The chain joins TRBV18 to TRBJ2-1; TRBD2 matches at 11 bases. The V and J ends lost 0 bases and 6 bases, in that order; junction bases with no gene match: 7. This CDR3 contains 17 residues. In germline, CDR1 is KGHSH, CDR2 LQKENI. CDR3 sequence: CASSPPASGRSGNEQFF. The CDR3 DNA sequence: TGTGCCAGCTCACCACCGGCTAGCGGGAGGTCCGGCAATGAGCAGTTCTTC.

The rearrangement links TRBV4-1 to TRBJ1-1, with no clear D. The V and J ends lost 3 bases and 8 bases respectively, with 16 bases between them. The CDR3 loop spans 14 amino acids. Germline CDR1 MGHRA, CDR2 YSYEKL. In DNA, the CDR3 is TGCGCCAGCAGCCACGATCCCCTAAAAGAGGAAGCTTTCTTT. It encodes CASSHDPLKEEAFF.

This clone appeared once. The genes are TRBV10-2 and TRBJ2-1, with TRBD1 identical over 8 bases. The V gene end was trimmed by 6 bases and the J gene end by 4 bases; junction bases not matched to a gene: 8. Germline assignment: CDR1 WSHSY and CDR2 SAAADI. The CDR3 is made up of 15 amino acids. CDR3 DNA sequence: TGCGCCAGCAGCGACGGACAGGGTCGGTACAATGAGCAGTTCTTC. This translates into CASSDGQGRYNEQFF.

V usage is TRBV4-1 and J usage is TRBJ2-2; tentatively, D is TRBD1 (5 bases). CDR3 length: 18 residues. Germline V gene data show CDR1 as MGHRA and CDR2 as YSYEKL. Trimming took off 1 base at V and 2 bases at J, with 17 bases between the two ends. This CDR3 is CASSQGTLDPINTGELFF. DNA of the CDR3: TGCGCCAGCAGCCAAGGGACACTCGATCCTATCAACACCGGGGAGCTGTTTTTT.

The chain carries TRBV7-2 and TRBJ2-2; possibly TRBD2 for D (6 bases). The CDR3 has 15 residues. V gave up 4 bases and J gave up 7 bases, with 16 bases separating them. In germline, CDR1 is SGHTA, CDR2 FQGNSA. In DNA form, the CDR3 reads TGTGCCAGCAGCTCGGGACTCCTGATAGGCGGGGAGCTGTTTTTT. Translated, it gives CASSSGLLIGGELFF.

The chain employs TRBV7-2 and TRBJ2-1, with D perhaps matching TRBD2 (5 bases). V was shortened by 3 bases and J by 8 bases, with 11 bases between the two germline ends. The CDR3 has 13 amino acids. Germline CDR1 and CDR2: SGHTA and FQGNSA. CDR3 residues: CASSFLARHEQFF. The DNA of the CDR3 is TGTGCCAGCAGCTTTCTAGCCAGGCATGAGCAGTTCTTC.

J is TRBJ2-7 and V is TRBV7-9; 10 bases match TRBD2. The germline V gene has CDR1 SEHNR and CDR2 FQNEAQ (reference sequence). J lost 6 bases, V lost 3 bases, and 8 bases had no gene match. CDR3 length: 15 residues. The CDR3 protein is CASSFWTSGMGEQYF. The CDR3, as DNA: TGTGCCAGCAGCTTTTGGACTAGCGGAATGGGCGAGCAGTACTTC.

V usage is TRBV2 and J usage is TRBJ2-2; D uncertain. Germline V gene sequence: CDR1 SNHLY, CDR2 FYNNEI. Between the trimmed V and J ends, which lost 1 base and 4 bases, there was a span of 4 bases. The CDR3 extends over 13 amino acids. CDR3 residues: CASSEGLTGELFF. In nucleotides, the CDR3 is TGTGCCAGCAGTGAAGGACTCACCGGGGAGCTGTTTTTT. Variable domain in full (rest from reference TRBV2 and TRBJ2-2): EPEVTQTPSHQVTQMGQEVILRCVPISNHLYFYWYRQILGQKVEFLVSFYNNEISEKSEIFDDQFSVERPDGSNFTLKIRSTKLEDSAMYFCASSEGLTGELFFGEGSRLTVL.

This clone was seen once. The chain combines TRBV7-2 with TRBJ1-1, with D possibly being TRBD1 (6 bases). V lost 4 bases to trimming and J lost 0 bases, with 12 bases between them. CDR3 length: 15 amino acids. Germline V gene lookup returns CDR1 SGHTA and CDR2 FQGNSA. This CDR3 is CASSYTGNLNTEAFF. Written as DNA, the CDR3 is TGTGCCAGCAGCTACACAGGGAACTTGAACACTGAAGCTTTCTTT.

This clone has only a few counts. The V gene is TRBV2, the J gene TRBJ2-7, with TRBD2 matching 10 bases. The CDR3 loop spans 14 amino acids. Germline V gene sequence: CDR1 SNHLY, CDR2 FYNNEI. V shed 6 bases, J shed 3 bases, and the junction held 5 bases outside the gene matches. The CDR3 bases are TGTGCCAGCAGGCCCACTAGCGGGAACTACGAGCAGTACTTC. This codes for CASRPTSGNYEQYF.

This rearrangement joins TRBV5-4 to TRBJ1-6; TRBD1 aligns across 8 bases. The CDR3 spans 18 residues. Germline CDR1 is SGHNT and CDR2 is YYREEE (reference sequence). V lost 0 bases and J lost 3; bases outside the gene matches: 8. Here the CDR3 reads CASSLAGRGLVYNSPLHF. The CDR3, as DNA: TGTGCCAGCAGCTTGGCGGGCAGGGGGCTCGTCTATAATTCACCCCTCCACTTT.

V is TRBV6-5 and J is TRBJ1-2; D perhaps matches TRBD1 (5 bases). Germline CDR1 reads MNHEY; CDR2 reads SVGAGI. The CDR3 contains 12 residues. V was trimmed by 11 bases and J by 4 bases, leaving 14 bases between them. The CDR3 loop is CALSGGGYGYTF. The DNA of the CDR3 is TGTGCCCTATCCGGGGGTGGCTATGGCTACACCTTC.

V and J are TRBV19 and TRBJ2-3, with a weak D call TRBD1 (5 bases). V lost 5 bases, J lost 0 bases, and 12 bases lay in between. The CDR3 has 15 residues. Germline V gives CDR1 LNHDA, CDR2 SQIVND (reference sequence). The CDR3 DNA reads TGTGCCAGTAGTGGGGCACCCCCTAGCACAGATACGCAGTATTTT. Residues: CASSGAPPSTDTQYF.

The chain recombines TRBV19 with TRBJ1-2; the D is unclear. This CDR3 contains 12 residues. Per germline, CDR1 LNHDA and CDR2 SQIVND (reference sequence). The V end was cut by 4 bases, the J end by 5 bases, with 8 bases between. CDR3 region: CASSRERYGYTF. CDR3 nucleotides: TGTGCCAGTAGTAGGGAGCGGTATGGCTACACCTTC.

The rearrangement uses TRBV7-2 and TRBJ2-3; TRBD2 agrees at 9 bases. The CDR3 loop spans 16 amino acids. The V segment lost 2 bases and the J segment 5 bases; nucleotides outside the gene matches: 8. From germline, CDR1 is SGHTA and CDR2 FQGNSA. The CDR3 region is CASSLRREGPGDTQYF. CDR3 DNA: TGTGCCAGCAGCTTAAGGCGGGAGGGCCCTGGAGATACGCAGTATTTT.

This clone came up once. In nucleotides, the CDR3 is TGCGCCAGCAGCCAAGACCGGCGAGCGGAAGCTTTCTTT. This sequence encodes CASSQDRRAEAFF. The gene calls are TRBV4-3 and TRBJ1-1, with D hard to call. CDR1 is LGHNA and CDR2 is YSLEER in the germline V gene. This CDR3 contains 13 residues. Trimming stripped 0 bases from V and 8 bases from J, with 10 bases between.

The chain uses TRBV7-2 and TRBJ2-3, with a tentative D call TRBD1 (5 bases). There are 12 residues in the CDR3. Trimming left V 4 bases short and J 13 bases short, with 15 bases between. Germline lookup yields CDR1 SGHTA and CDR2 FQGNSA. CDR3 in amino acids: CASSSSTGREYF. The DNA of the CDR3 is TGTGCCAGCAGCTCAAGTACGGGCAGGGAGTATTTT. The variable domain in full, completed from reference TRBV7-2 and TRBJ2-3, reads GAGVSQSPSNKVTEKGKDVELRCDPISGHTALYWYRQSLGQGLEFLIYFQGNSAPDKSGLPSDRFSAERTGGSVSTLTIQRTQQEDSAVYLCASSSSTGREYFGPGTRLTVL.

The CDR3 coding sequence is TGCGCCAGCAGCCAAGAGGTCGGGGGGAACACAGATACGCAGTATTTT. Protein product: CASSQEVGGNTDTQYF. The V call is TRBV4-3, the J call TRBJ2-3, with TRBD2 matching over 7 bases. Germline V gene sequence: CDR1 LGHNA, CDR2 YSLEER. Trimming cost V 0 bases and J 2 bases; bases outside gene matches: 5. CDR3 length: 16 amino acids.

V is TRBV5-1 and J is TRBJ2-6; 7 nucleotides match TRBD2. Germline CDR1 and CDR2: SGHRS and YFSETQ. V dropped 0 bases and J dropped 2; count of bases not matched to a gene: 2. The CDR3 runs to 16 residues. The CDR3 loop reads CASSLGGGAGANVLTF. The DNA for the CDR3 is TGCGCCAGCAGCTTGGGCGGGGGAGCTGGGGCCAACGTCCTGACTTTC. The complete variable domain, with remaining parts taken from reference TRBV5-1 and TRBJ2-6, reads KAGVTQTPRYLIKTRGQQVTLSCSPISGHRSVSWYQQTPGQGLQFLFEYFSETQRNKGNFPGRFSGRQFSNSRSEMNVSTLELGDSALYLCASSLGGGAGANVLTFGAGSRLTVL.

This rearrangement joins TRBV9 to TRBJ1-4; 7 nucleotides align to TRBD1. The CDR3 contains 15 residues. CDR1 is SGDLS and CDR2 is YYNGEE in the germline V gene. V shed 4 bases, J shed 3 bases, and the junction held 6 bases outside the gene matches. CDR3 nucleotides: TGTGCCAGCAGCTCCTCCGGGACAGCTAATGAAAAACTGTTTTTT. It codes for CASSSSGTANEKLFF. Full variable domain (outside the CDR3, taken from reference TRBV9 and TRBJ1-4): DSGVTQTPKHLITATGQRVTLRCSPRSGDLSVYWYQQSLDQGLQFLIQYYNGEERAKGNILERFSAQQFPDLHSELNLSSLELGDSALYFCASSSSGTANEKLFFGSGTQLSVL.

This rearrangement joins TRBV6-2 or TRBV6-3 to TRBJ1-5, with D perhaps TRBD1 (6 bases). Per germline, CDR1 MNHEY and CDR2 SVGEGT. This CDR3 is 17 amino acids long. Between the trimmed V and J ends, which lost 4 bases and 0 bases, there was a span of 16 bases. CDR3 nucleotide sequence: TGTGCCAGCAGTTTATCCGGGACACCCTATAGCAATCAGCCCCAGCATTTT. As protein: CASSLSGTPYSNQPQHF.

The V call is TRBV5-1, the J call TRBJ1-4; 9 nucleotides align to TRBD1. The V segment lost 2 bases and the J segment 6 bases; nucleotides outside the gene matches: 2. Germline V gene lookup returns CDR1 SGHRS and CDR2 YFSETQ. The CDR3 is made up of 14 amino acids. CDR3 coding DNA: TGCGCCAGCAGCTTACAGGGGGCTGATGAAAAACTGTTTTTT. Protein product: CASSLQGADEKLFF.

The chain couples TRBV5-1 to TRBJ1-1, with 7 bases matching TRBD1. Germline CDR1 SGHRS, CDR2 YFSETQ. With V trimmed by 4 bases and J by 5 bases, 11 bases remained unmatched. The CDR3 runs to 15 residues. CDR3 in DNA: TGCGCCAGCAGCGCCGAGACAGGGAGTGGGACTGAAGCTTTCTTT. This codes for CASSAETGSGTEAFF.

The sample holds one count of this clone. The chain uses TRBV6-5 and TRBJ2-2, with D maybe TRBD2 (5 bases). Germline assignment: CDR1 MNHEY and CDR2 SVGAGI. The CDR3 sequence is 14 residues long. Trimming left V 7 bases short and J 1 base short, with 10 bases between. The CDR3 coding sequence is TGTGCCAGCACCACGGCGGGGAACACCGGGGAGCTGTTTTTT. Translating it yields CASTTAGNTGELFF.

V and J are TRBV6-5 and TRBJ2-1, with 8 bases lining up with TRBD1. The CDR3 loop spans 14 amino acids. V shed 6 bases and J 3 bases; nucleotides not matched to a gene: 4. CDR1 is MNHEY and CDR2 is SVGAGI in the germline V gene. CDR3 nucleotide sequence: TGTGCCAGCAGGTGGGACAGGTTCTACAATGAGCAGTTCTTC. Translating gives CASRWDRFYNEQFF.

In nucleotides, the CDR3 is TGTGCCAGCAGCACAAAACAGGGGGGTCGGGCCACCGGGGAGCTGTTTTTT. Translated: CASSTKQGGRATGELFF. This sequence joins TRBV5-4 and TRBJ2-2, with TRBD1 identical over 8 bases. Germline loops: CDR1 SGHNT, CDR2 YYREEE (reference sequence). This CDR3 contains 17 residues. The J segment lost 4 bases and the V segment lost 4 bases, leaving 12 bases of the junction unmatched.

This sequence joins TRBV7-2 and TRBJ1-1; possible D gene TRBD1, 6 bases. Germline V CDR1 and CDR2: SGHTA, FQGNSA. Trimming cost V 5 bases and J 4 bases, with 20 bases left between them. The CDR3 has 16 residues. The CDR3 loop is CTSSPRGAGASTEAFF. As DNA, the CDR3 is TGTACCAGCAGCCCCCGAGGTGCAGGGGCCTCCACTGAAGCTTTCTTT.